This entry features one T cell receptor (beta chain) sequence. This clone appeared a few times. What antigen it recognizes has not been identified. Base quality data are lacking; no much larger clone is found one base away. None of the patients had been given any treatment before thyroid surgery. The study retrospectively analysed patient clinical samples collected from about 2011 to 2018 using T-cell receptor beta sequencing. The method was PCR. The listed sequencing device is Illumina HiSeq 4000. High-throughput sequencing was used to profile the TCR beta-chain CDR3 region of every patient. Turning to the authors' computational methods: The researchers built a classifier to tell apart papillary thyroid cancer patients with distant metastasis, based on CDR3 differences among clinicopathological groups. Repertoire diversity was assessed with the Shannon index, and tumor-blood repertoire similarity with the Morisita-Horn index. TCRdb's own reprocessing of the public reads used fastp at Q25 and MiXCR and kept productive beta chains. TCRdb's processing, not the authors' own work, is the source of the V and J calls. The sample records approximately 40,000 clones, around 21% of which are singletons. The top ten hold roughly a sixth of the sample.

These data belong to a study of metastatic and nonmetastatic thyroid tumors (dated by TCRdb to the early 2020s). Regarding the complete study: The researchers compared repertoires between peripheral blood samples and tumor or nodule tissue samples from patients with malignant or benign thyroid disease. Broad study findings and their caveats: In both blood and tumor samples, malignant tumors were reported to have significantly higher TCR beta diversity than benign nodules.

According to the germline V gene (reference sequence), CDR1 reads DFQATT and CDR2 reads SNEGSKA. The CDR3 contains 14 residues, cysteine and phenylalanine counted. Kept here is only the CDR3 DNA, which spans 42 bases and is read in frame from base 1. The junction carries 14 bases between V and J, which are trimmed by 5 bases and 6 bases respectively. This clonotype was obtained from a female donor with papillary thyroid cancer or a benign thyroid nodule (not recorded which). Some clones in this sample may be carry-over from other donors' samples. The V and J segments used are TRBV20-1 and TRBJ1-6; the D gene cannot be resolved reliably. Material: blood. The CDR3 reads CSASFPGGNSPLHF. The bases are TGCAGTGCTTCCTTCCCCGGCGGTAATTCACCCCTCCACTTT.